This T cell receptor (beta chain) was documented in a study of blood T cell repertoires in COVID-19. Background on the study: The United States, Italy and Spain provided the acute and convalescent COVID-19 samples. From T cells, B-cell-depleted T cells, or PBMCs came the material, which was cDNA or gDNA.

Per the study methods: Amplifying reference gene primers gave estimates of nucleated cell counts. This table comes from immunoSEQ multiplex PCR, and its TCRdb copy is limited to in-frame clones, with some not included. The V and J calls and clone size come from that table; D and trimming were worked out from the DNA. Of roughly 46,000 clones listed, about 90% are singletons. This clone was detected a few times. V dropped 0 bases and J dropped 1; count of bases not matched to a gene: 6. Germline V gene data show CDR1 as SGDLS and CDR2 as YYNGEE. This CDR3 contains 16 residues. Sequencing input: peripheral blood. The clonotype was recovered from a human donor with active COVID-19. The donor label of this sample is uncertain. The V call is TRBV9, the J call TRBJ2-5, with 7 bases fitting TRBD2. CDR3 sequence (DNA): TGTGCCAGCAGCGTAGCTACCGGGGGGTTCCAAGAGACCCAGTACTTC. As protein: CASSVATGGFQETQYF.